What follows is one T cell receptor (beta chain) and its context. The source of the sample is a study of control samples from healthy donors and cancer patients. Generated by immunoSEQ multiplex PCR, the TCRdb table keeps only in-frame clones and is missing some. This sample has about 190,000 clones, with about nine tenths found just once. Looked up from germline, CDR1 is LNHDA and CDR2 is SQIVND (reference sequence). CDR3 length: 15 amino acids. V lost 9 bases to trimming and J lost 0 bases; unmatched junction nucleotides: 8. The origin of this receptor is a man aged 25 to 45 in good health. The chain uses TRBV19 and TRBJ1-5; TRBD1 aligns across 7 bases. Sequenced input: blood. In DNA, the CDR3 is TGTGCCAGCAGGAGAGGGGGCTATAGCAATCAGCCCCAGCATTTT. This translates into CASRRGGYSNQPQHF.